This T cell receptor beta chain was documented in a study of cytomegalovirus exposure and HLA in healthy donors. Broader study findings: According to reports, the classifier identified cytomegalovirus status with high specificity and sensitivity. A few CMV-associated chains were confirmed in vitro to be specific for CMV antigens. The tendency of first-cohort TCR clusters to co-occur in the approximately 120 validation repertoires was identified by a subsequent analysis.

About this clone itself: The antigen is not known.

Sequencing used immunoSEQ multiplex PCR; TCRdb keeps in-frame clones, though not all of them. Among under 400,000 clones listed, 88% were seen once. Germline-derived CDR1 and CDR2 are SEHNR and FQNEAQ (reference sequence). The CDR3 contains 19 residues. V lost 4 bases, J lost 4 bases, and 14 bases stayed unmatched. The clonotype originates from a man aged 30-40 years in good health and CMV-seronegative. The sample taken for sequencing was PBMCs. The genes are TRBV7-9 and TRBJ2-5; TRBD2 agrees at 14 bases. The CDR3 region is CASSSGLAGARTLIETQYF. CDR3 in DNA: TGTGCCAGCAGCTCGGGACTAGCGGGGGCCCGTACCCTGATAGAGACCCAGTACTTC.